The TCR beta chain under discussion was sequenced for a study of blood T cells in healthy people across ages (dated by TCRdb to between 2014 and 2017). With regard to the full study: In model experiments, roughly one uniquely barcoded TCR beta cDNA molecule per two T cells was captured by template switching. Age-related changes in TCR beta repertoire diversity were measured in the study by deep sequencing normalized with unique cDNA molecular identifiers. Four age groups were formed from the donors: young (average about 17 years), middle-aged (more than 35), aged (around 62) and long-lived (about 80). To avoid experimental bias, donors of different ages were spread randomly across the sequencing lanes. The study analyzed two additional independent replicas of 1 million unique cDNA reads from the same blood draw for two donors, one aged 18 to 30 and one aged 80 or older. Study-wide findings and limitations: Compared with the aged group, the long-lived group had more naive CD4+ T cells, fewer expanded clones and increased TCR diversity, a pattern suggesting age selection. Estimates of total diversity based on one million sequenced T cells were regarded as lower bounds and as underestimates. Since profiling was done on bulk unsorted PBMCs, naive and antigen-experienced compartments could not be conclusively compared. Because the CMV infection status of the donors was unknown, age-related changes in expanded clonotypes may potentially have been confounded. Observed TCR beta diversity correlated strongly with the percentage of naive T cells measured by flow cytometry. As age increased, observed TCR beta diversity per million T cells dropped in a roughly linear way, and a significant reduction was already evident by age 40.

Receptor amplification or capture employed 5' RACE. A second PCR of roughly 7 to 12 cycles was performed with a sample-barcoded 5' primer and a J-beta primer mix. A template-switch 5' adaptor carrying 12 random nucleotides introduced a unique molecular identifier onto each TCR beta cDNA molecule. Each sample yielded at least 3 million CDR3-containing paired-end reads. The Mint cDNA synthesis kit, primed by a TRBC-specific oligonucleotide, was used to synthesize first-strand cDNA from all RNA. After uracil-DNA glycosylase treatment, a first 18-cycle PCR used universal primers M1SS and BC2_uni_R on all cDNA. Under the source paper's analysis protocol: Each sample was normalized by randomly selecting 1 million high-quality reads, each carrying a distinct molecular identifier. Reads sharing molecular identifiers were discarded rather than binned into consensus sequences. MiTCR, run with a Q25 quality threshold and the strictest error-elimination algorithm, handled CDR3 identification, clonotype clustering and error correction. A nonparametric unseen species model with Euler transformation was used to estimate a lower bound on total TCR beta diversity. The public reads were reprocessed in TCRdb via fastp at Q25 and MiXCR, keeping in-frame beta chains. CDR3 protein sequences are deduplicated, and each keeps its most common genes and DNA. The V and J calls and clone size are TCRdb's, not the authors'. The sample table shows some 1.8 million distinct CDR3 sequences, and 39% are seen once. The ten largest clones represent roughly 23% of the sample.

About this clonotype itself: Its antigen target is currently unknown. The sample holds no much larger clone one base away, and base qualities are not on file.

Donors were a few dozen systemically healthy Caucasian individuals from Russia aged roughly 6 to 100 years. Approximately 10 milliliters of peripheral blood were collected from each donor into EDTA-treated Vacutainer tubes. PBMCs were isolated by Ficoll-Paque density-gradient centrifugation, with at least 6 million obtained per sample. Total RNA, at least 5.5 micrograms per sample, was extracted from PBMCs with Trizol reagent. For every donor, an aliquot of PBMCs went through flow cytometry to measure the percentages of naive CD45RAhigh/CD27high T cells. CDR1 and CDR2, looked up from the germline V gene, are LGHNA and YNFKEQ. Counted from cysteine to phenylalanine, this CDR3 has 14 amino acids. Solely the CDR3 DNA is kept, with 42 bases framed from the first base. V ends up 3 bases short and J 7 bases short, with an unmatched junction base count of 8.

This chain is built from TRBV4-2 and TRBJ1-1; 7 central bases correspond to TRBD1. This receptor was obtained from a human donor in good health. Sequences were obtained from blood. Here the CDR3 is given as CASSQRTGRHEAFF. The nucleotide sequence reads as follows: TGTGCCAGCAGCCAGAGGACAGGCCGGCATGAAGCTTTCTTT.